This T cell receptor beta chain is drawn from a study of blood T cells in healthy people across ages. Findings of the study overall: The study lacked donor CMV status, which possibly confounded expanded clonotype changes.

A second PCR, run for about 7 to 11 cycles, used a sample-barcoded 5' primer plus a J-beta primer mix. Via MiXCR, TCRdb re-called the 5' RACE reads, giving one row per CDR3 protein. The profile shows nearly 800,000 distinct CDR3 sequences, around 25% of them singletons. The germline CDR1 and CDR2 sequences are DFQATT and SNEGSKA (reference sequence). After removal of 6 bases from V and 6 bases from J, the junction contained 6 bases not matched to a gene. This CDR3 is built from 14 residues. Regarding this clonotype: Antigen: not known.

These records were also assigned to another study, of T cells of mothers and their children.

The sequence was collected from a boy younger than 18 in good health. The chain employs TRBV20-1 and TRBJ2-3, with 13 nucleotides matching TRBD2. Source material: blood. Written as DNA, the CDR3 is TGCAGTGCAACTAGCGGGAGGGCCGGCGATACGCAGTATTTT. Translated: CSATSGRAGDTQYF.